This entry features one T cell receptor (beta chain) sequence. Primed by a sample-barcoded 5' primer and a J-beta primer mix, a second PCR proceeded for about 6 to 12 cycles. TCRdb itself ran the 5' RACE reads through MiXCR, one entry per CDR3 protein. The sample records around 1.5 million distinct CDR3 sequences, around 59% being singletons. J was trimmed by 0 bases and V by 6 bases; bases with no gene match: 12. Germline assignment: CDR1 DFQATT and CDR2 SNEGSKA (reference sequence). The CDR3 totals 16 residues. These data belong to a study of blood T cells in healthy people across ages. The sequence was obtained from a man younger than 30 in good health. The genes are TRBV20-1 and TRBJ1-2, with 8 nucleotides matching TRBD1. What was sequenced was blood. CDR3 residues: CSANTDRATSNYGYTF. CDR3 sequence (DNA): TGCAGTGCAAATACGGACAGGGCCACTTCTAACTATGGCTACACCTTC.